Each of the 29 T cell receptor beta chains below was sequenced from the same sample in a study of CD8+CD57+ T cells in acquired aplastic anemia. Researchers used genomic DNA as the template to profile TCR beta VDJ and CDR3. TCRdb called the reads again in MiXCR, with one record for every CDR3 protein. In the table there are some 200,000 distinct CDR3 sequences, roughly 50% of which are singletons. By flow cytometry, patients selected for sequencing had shown an expansion of CD8+CD57+ cells. The sample taken for sequencing was sorted CD4+, CD8+, or CD8+CD57+ T cells (not recorded which) from PBMCs. The origin of the receptors is a human donor with aplastic anemia.

This clonotype was detected only once. The chain employs TRBV25-1 and TRBJ2-7; D is uncertain. The CDR3 is made up of 14 amino acids. Looked up from germline, CDR1 is MGHDK and CDR2 is SYGVNS. V was trimmed by 5 bases and J by 2 bases, leaving 13 bases between them. This CDR3 reads CASSPLTYTYEQYF. DNA for the CDR3: TGTGCCAGCAGTCCCCTGACCTACACCTACGAGCAGTACTTC.

The V call is TRBV7-8, the J call TRBJ1-5; tentatively, D is TRBD1 (5 bases). This CDR3 comprises 15 residues. Germline V gene sequence: CDR1 SGHVS, CDR2 FQNEAQ. Trimming shortened V by 5 bases and J by 4 bases, and 15 bases separated the two germline ends. The CDR3: CASSPDGTLNQPQHF. CDR3 coding DNA: TGTGCCAGCAGCCCGGACGGGACGTTGAATCAGCCCCAGCATTTT.

Many counts were recorded for this clonotype. J is TRBJ2-7 and V is TRBV7-9, with 8 bases identical to TRBD1. The junction had 9 bases not matched to a gene; V was cut back by 1 base and J by 7 bases. Germline values: CDR1 SEHNR, CDR2 FQNEAQ (reference sequence). This CDR3 contains 15 residues. The CDR3 reads CASSLVGQGIDEQYF. In DNA form, the CDR3 reads TGTGCCAGCAGCTTAGTAGGACAGGGAATCGATGAGCAGTACTTC.

This chain connects TRBV11-2 to TRBJ1-5; TRBD1 aligns across 8 bases. Trimming at V came to 1 base and at J to 15 bases, leaving 8 bases not matched to a gene. The CDR3 sequence is 13 residues long. Germline-derived CDR1 and CDR2 are SGHAT and FQNNGV. CDR3 in amino acids: CASSLAPRTGTHF. The CDR3 coding sequence is TGTGCCAGCAGCTTAGCTCCCCGGACAGGGACGCATTTT.

Many counts were recorded for this clonotype. The rearrangement uses TRBV5-5 and TRBJ1-2; D unresolved. CDR3 size: 13 residues. The V end lost 4 bases, the J end lost 4 bases, and 11 bases lay between the germline ends. Germline assignment: CDR1 SGHKS and CDR2 YYEKEE (reference sequence). The CDR3 DNA follows: TGTGCCAGCAGCCAAGGGTTTATCTATGGCTACACCTTC. Protein product: CASSQGFIYGYTF.

There are a few counts of this clonotype. The chain combines TRBV2 with TRBJ1-6; D remains unclear. Trimming left V 6 bases short and J 5 bases short, with 11 bases between. From germline, CDR1 is SNHLY and CDR2 FYNNEI. The CDR3 has 14 residues. Here the CDR3 reads CASRPGLNNSPLHF. The CDR3 nucleotides are TGTGCCAGCAGACCTGGATTAAATAATTCACCCCTCCACTTT.

This chain joins TRBV20-1 and TRBJ2-3, with D possibly TRBD2 on 6 matching bases. The CDR3 runs to 13 residues. Germline CDR1 and CDR2: DFQATT and SNEGSKA (reference sequence). V lost 3 bases, J lost 5 bases, and 12 bases lay in between. The CDR3 reads CSARGGFEDTQYF. The DNA of the CDR3 is TGCAGTGCTAGGGGGGGATTCGAAGATACGCAGTATTTT.

The chain joins TRBV5-1 to TRBJ1-2, with TRBD1 matching 7 bases. The CDR3 has 14 amino acids. Germline CDR1 SGHRS, CDR2 YFSETQ. V lost 0 bases to trimming and J lost 7 bases; unmatched junction nucleotides: 6. CDR3 residues: CASSLAVTGSGYTF. CDR3 in DNA: TGCGCCAGCAGCTTGGCCGTGACAGGGTCTGGCTACACCTTC. The full variable domain, with the rest looked up from reference TRBV5-1 and TRBJ1-2, is KAGVTQTPRYLIKTRGQQVTLSCSPISGHRSVSWYQQTPGQGLQFLFEYFSETQRNKGNFPGRFSGRQFSNSRSEMNVSTLELGDSALYLCASSLAVTGSGYTFGSGTRLTVV.

The chain joins TRBV29-1 to TRBJ2-1, with TRBD2 matching 8 bases. The germline V gene encodes CDR1 SQVTM and CDR2 ANQGSEA. V dropped 6 bases and J dropped 8; count of bases not matched to a gene: 6. The CDR3 loop spans 12 amino acids. The CDR3 sequence: CSVTGGRDEQFF. In DNA, the CDR3 is TGCAGCGTGACGGGGGGGCGGGATGAGCAGTTCTTC.

This clonotype was observed many times. J is TRBJ1-6 and V is TRBV6-5; D gene unclear. The CDR3 sequence is 12 residues long. CDR1 is MNHEY and CDR2 is SVGAGI in the germline V gene. V shed 6 bases and J shed 13 bases, with 13 bases lying between them. In DNA, the CDR3 is TGTGCCAGCAGGGACTCGATGGGCCCCCTCCACTTT. Translation: CASRDSMGPLHF.

A few counts support this clonotype. This sequence joins TRBV10-3 and TRBJ2-1, with TRBD2 identical over 10 bases. The CDR3 has 14 residues. Germline V gene sequence: CDR1 ENHRY, CDR2 SYGVKD. Losses at the gene ends were 7 bases for V and 4 bases for J; bases not matched to a gene: 4. CDR3 DNA: TGTGCCATCACGGCTAGCGGGGGATACAATGAGCAGTTCTTC. It codes for CAITASGGYNEQFF.

This clonotype was counted a few times. V usage is TRBV27 and J usage is TRBJ2-7; 14 bases agree with TRBD2. Germline lookup yields CDR1 MNHEY and CDR2 SMNVEV (reference sequence). V lost 1 base, J lost 4 bases, and 9 bases stayed unmatched. The CDR3 totals 18 residues. The CDR3 loop is CASSLFEGTSGSSYEQYF. CDR3 DNA sequence: TGTGCCAGCAGTTTATTTGAGGGGACTAGCGGGAGTTCTTACGAGCAGTACTTC.

This clonotype has at least ten counts. The genes are TRBV7-6 and TRBJ2-5; 7 nucleotides match TRBD2. Germline CDR1 SGHVS, CDR2 FNYEAQ. The V segment lost 3 bases and the J segment 2 bases; nucleotides outside the gene matches: 3. This CDR3 is built from 14 residues. CDR3 protein: CASSFSSGQETQYF. The CDR3 DNA sequence: TGTGCCAGCAGCTTCAGTAGCGGGCAAGAGACCCAGTACTTC.

This chain connects TRBV7-2 to TRBJ2-5, with 7 bases that match TRBD2. This CDR3 spans 13 amino acids. The V gene's germline CDR1 is SGHTA and CDR2 FQGNSA. After removal of 4 bases from V and 5 bases from J, the junction contained 4 bases not matched to a gene. The CDR3 here is CTSSSGAGETQYF. CDR3 nucleotides: TGTACCAGCAGCTCCGGAGCGGGGGAGACCCAGTACTTC.

This clonotype appeared a few times. J is TRBJ2-4 and V is TRBV3-1; D possibly uses TRBD1 or TRBD2 (5 bases each). The V gene's germline CDR1 is LGHDT and CDR2 YNNKEL (reference sequence). The CDR3 covers 12 residues. Trimming pared 3 bases from V and 5 bases from J, leaving 5 bases between. The CDR3 sequence is CASSQGENIQYF. The CDR3 DNA is TGTGCCAGCAGCCAGGGGGAAAACATTCAGTACTTC.

V is TRBV18 and J is TRBJ2-7, with 8 bases aligning to TRBD2. CDR3 length: 17 residues. Per germline, CDR1 KGHSH and CDR2 LQKENI. V was clipped by 3 bases and J by 2 bases; unmatched bases: 12. CDR3 region: CASSPLPGLELPYEQYF. For the CDR3, the DNA is TGTGCCAGCTCACCTCTGCCGGGACTAGAACTTCCCTACGAGCAGTACTTC. The variable domain in full, with the rest retrieved from reference TRBV18 and TRBJ2-7, is NAGVMQNPRHLVRRRGQEARLRCSPMKGHSHVYWYRQLPEEGLKFMVYLQKENIIDESGMPKERFSAEFPKEGPSILRIQQVVRGDSAAYFCASSPLPGLELPYEQYFGPGTRLTVT.

This clonotype came up once. This chain links TRBV2 with TRBJ2-3; the D is unclear. CDR3 length equals 16 residues. The V end lost 6 bases, the J end lost 3 bases, and 19 bases lay between the germline ends. Germline V CDR1 and CDR2: SNHLY, FYNNEI. The CDR3 spells CASRGRFVPETDTQYF. The CDR3 coding sequence is TGTGCCAGCAGAGGACGCTTCGTCCCTGAGACAGATACGCAGTATTTT.

This chain links TRBV19 with TRBJ1-4; no clear D. This CDR3 region has 15 residues. The germline CDR1 and CDR2 sequences are LNHDA and SQIVND (reference sequence). Trimming removed 6 bases from V and 4 bases from J, with 15 bases in between. This CDR3 reads CASRTSRESNEKLFF. CDR3 DNA sequence: TGTGCCAGTAGAACCAGCCGGGAGAGTAATGAAAAACTGTTTTTT.

This chain connects TRBV20-1 to TRBJ2-1; 7 nucleotides match TRBD1. Trimming at V came to 6 bases and at J to 0 bases, leaving 5 bases not matched to a gene. In germline, CDR1 is DFQATT, CDR2 SNEGSKA (reference sequence). The CDR3 has 14 amino acids. Written as DNA, the CDR3 is TGCAGTGCGGGTGGGGACAGCTCCTACAATGAGCAGTTCTTC. Protein product: CSAGGDSSYNEQFF.

Many counts were recorded for this clonotype. V usage is TRBV20-1 and J usage is TRBJ1-2, with 7 bases lining up with TRBD1. This CDR3 spans 13 amino acids. In germline, CDR1 is DFQATT, CDR2 SNEGSKA (reference sequence). Unmatched junction bases numbered 5, after V lost 2 bases and J lost 5 bases. The CDR3 spells CSARWDSNYGYTF. Written as DNA, the CDR3 is TGCAGTGCTAGATGGGACAGTAATTATGGCTACACCTTC.

On this clonotype: An end of the junction does not agree with germline; a read error may underlie this. The V gene is TRBV18, the J gene TRBJ2-5; perhaps D is TRBD1 or TRBD2 (5 bases each). Germline V gene sequence: CDR1 KGHSH, CDR2 LQKENI. The CDR3 is made up of 14 amino acids. For the CDR3, the DNA is TGTGCCAGCTCACCGGGAACCGTCCAAGGGACCCAGTGCTTC. Its protein is CASSPGTVQGTQCF.

V is TRBV5-6 and J is TRBJ2-5; 7 bases fit TRBD2. The CDR3 runs 11 residues. The V gene's germline CDR1 is SGHDT and CDR2 YYEEEE. Losses at the gene ends were 5 bases for V and 5 bases for J; bases not matched to a gene: 0. CDR3 DNA: TGTGCCAGCAGGCGGGGGGAGACCCAGTACTTC. Translated, it gives CASRRGETQYF.

The chain recombines TRBV6-1 with TRBJ2-7, with no clear D. The V and J ends lost 5 bases and 5 bases respectively, with 13 bases between them. From germline, CDR1 is MNHNS and CDR2 SASEGT. CDR3 length equals 13 residues. The CDR3 spells CASSPHRANEQYF. In DNA, the CDR3 is TGTGCCAGCAGTCCGCATCGGGCAAACGAGCAGTACTTC.

Many counts were recorded for this clonotype. The chain uses TRBV4-3 and TRBJ1-1, with D perhaps TRBD1 (5 bases). Trimming took off 1 base at V and 4 bases at J, with 10 bases between the two ends. This CDR3 has 14 residues. The germline gives CDR1 LGHNA, CDR2 YSLEER. CDR3 loop: CASSQGGGVTEAFF. CDR3 coding DNA: TGCGCCAGCAGCCAAGGGGGGGGAGTCACTGAAGCTTTCTTT.

This sequence joins TRBV4-2 and TRBJ2-7; the match to TRBD1 covers 9 bases. J lost 4 bases, V lost 4 bases, and 8 bases had no gene match. CDR3 length equals 15 residues. CDR1 is LGHNA, CDR2 YNFKEQ, per germline. The CDR3 here is CASSPGTGYSYEQYF. The CDR3 nucleotides read TGTGCCAGCAGCCCAGGGACAGGGTATTCGTACGAGCAGTACTTC.

V gene TRBV11-1 combines with J gene TRBJ2-5; TRBD2 aligns across 8 bases. Germline CDR1 reads SGHAT; CDR2 reads FQDESV (reference sequence). The CDR3 is 17 amino acids. V shed 5 bases and J 5 bases; nucleotides not matched to a gene: 16. CDR3 coding DNA: TGTGCCAGCAGCGAGATGAGCGGGAGCACGATCGGGGAGACCCAGTACTTC. It yields the protein CASSEMSGSTIGETQYF.

Many counts were recorded for this clonotype. The J gene is TRBJ1-2, the V gene TRBV4-3; D remains ambiguous. The CDR3 extends over 15 amino acids. V dropped 0 bases and J dropped 7 bases, with 15 bases sitting between them. Germline V gene data show CDR1 as LGHNA and CDR2 as YSLEER. The chain's CDR3 is CASSQDPPGRGGYTF. The CDR3 nucleotides are TGCGCCAGCAGCCAAGATCCCCCAGGACGCGGTGGCTACACCTTC.

This clonotype came up many times. The chain is built from TRBV5-1 and TRBJ2-1; no firm D call. Germline V gene data show CDR1 as SGHRS and CDR2 as YFSETQ. The CDR3 length is 17 residues. V was trimmed by 2 bases and J by 0 bases, leaving 15 bases between them. CDR3 region: CASSFSSSQNSYNEQFF. For the CDR3, the DNA is TGCGCCAGCAGCTTTTCGTCGAGTCAGAACTCCTACAATGAGCAGTTCTTC.

Worth noting for this clonotype: A read error may produce the germline difference seen at one junction end. The CDR3 sequence: CASSQDLAGVGSEQLF. CDR3 sequence (DNA): TGTGCCAGCAGCCAAGATCTAGCGGGAGTGGGCAGTGAGCAGCTCTTC. The chain joins TRBV3-1 to TRBJ2-1; 10 nucleotides line up with TRBD2. CDR1 and CDR2 (germline): LGHDT, YNNKEL (reference sequence). The CDR3 is 16 residues long.